The T cell receptor (beta chain) described here comes from a study of regulatory T cells in long-lasting Graves disease (dated by TCRdb to the early 2020s). At the level of the whole study: Antithyroid drugs had been taken for less than 3 months by newly diagnosed Graves' disease patients. Peripheral blood TCR sequencing and RNA sequencing compared persistent Graves' disease patients with newly diagnosed Graves' disease patients. The study was conducted in China and was registered as a clinical trial. TCR sequencing covered around 13 persistent and roughly 20 newly diagnosed Graves' disease patients, some 33 samples in total.

The sample's time point label, decoded: newly diagnosed GD, antithyroid drugs for less than 3 months. For both TCR sequencing and RNA sequencing, RNA was extracted from PBMCs using TRIzol. Graves' disease was diagnosed according to American Thyroid Association guidelines. Patients were recruited from an endocrinology department in Xi'an, China. From each patient, about 9.7 milliliters of peripheral blood was collected into an EDTA anticoagulant tube. PBMCs were isolated by Ficoll Paque Plus density gradient separation without further T cell sorting. An Agilent 2100 Bioanalyzer and agarose gel were used to check RNA quality, while a NanoDrop 2000 measured RNA concentration. The CDR3 holds 20 amino acids from the cysteine to the phenylalanine. CDR3 DNA only is kept here, 60 bases in frame from base 1. Unmatched junction bases come to 23, with V trimmed by 5 bases and J by 5 bases. Library preparation used multiplex PCR. Sequencing instrument: Illumina HiSeq 4000. CDR3 regions were amplified by Arm-PCR with iRepertoire HTBI primers to construct TCR beta libraries. PCR products were gel purified before sequencing. Per the original workflow: Gene usage analysis of CDR3 amino acid clonotypes used the approximately 62 TRBV and more than 13 TRBJ segments found across samples. Filtered high-quality paired reads were merged into contigs using COPE and FqMerger. BLAST was used to align contigs to the IMGT TRBV, TRBD and TRBJ reference genes, and CDR3 was defined following IMGT. Clonotypes above 0.1% frequency were classified as highly expanded clones. Shannon entropy served as the measure of repertoire diversity, while the Gini coefficient captured V-J evenness. A clonotype was considered public if more than one individual shared it. The public reads were quality trimmed at Q25 with fastp and then assembled into clones with MiXCR by TCRdb, keeping productive beta chains. Each record represents a unique CDR3 protein, reported with the most common genes and DNA among its rows. These V and J calls derive from TCRdb rather than the authors' analysis. The sample table records about 320,000 distinct CDR3 sequences; 15% to 20% of these occur just once. The top ten hold about 40% of the sample.

This clonotype was seen ten or more times. The target of this receptor is not known. The record has no base qualities; no much larger clone is one base away. On the study overall, not on this receptor specifically: Compared with newly diagnosed patients, patients with persistent Graves' disease had lower TCR Shannon entropy and fewer highly expanded clones, which suggests clonal expansion. As a limitation, the authors acknowledged that the small sample size may reduce accuracy. Persistent disease showed preferential use of TRBV28, TRBJ1-2 and TRBJ2-5, whereas newly diagnosed disease favored TRBV20-1 and TRBJ2-1. Only the TCR beta chain was sequenced and analyzed. Because the primary lesion, thyroid tissue, could not be accessed, the study looked at peripheral blood alone. Patients with persistent disease shared more public clonotypes (fewer than 3,000) than newly diagnosed patients did (approximately 1,000).

The TCR comes from a female donor with Graves disease. This receptor chain uses TRBV12-3 or TRBV12-4 and TRBJ2-1; 8 of the junction bases match TRBD2. Sequencing was performed on peripheral blood mononuclear cells (PBMCs), taken at new diagnosis, from a patient treated with antithyroid drugs. The encoded CDR3 is CASSPLPPGGTRGSDNEQFF. The bases read TGTGCCAGCAGTCCACTCCCCCCGGGGGGGACTAGGGGCTCGGACAATGAGCAGTTCTTC.